This T cell receptor beta chain was identified during a study of shared clonotypes between healthy human individuals. Study-wide context: A donor's plate count was three for CD4 naive and three for CD4 memory; CD8 naive had two and CD8 memory one.

Regarding the study as a whole: A handful of donors shared around 5% of their naive CD4 clonotypes. What naive subsets generally showed was a larger estimated richness than memory subsets showed.

The input for sorted-subset replicate PCRs was around 0.2 ug DNA, 25,000 to 35,000 T cell genomes. Assay used: immunoSEQ multiplex PCR; TCRdb lists only in-frame clones, some missing. The table includes hundreds of thousands of clones, 55% to 85% detected once. The table lists this clone with a count of one. The antigen is unknown. An end of the junction differs from the germline gene, which may be a read error. Germline V gene data show CDR1 as SGHRS and CDR2 as YFSETQ. This CDR3 is built from 15 residues. The chain couples TRBV5-1 to TRBJ2-5; TRBD2 agrees at 10 bases. Sample: memory CD4+ T cells sorted from blood. Subset indicated: CD45RA-negative fraction. The origin of this receptor is a woman in her twenties or thirties in good health. The chain's CDR3 is CASSWTSGDQGTQYF. DNA of the CDR3: TGCGCCAGCAGTTGGACTAGCGGAGATCAAGGGACCCAGTACTTC.